Listed below are T cell receptor beta chains from one sample, sequenced in a study of cytomegalovirus exposure and HLA in healthy donors. Profiled with immunoSEQ multiplex PCR; TCRdb holds only in-frame clones, not every one. The sample lists about 50,000 clones; roughly 73% were seen once. Sample: PBMCs. These TCRs come from a woman in her forties in good health and CMV-seropositive. CDR3s include the opening cysteine and the closing phenylalanine or tryptophan. The order of the fields is clone size, V gene, D gene, J gene, CDR3 DNA, CDR3 protein. D genes are given only for firm matches. Clone size, where shown, is once, few, many, or a class for clones that have expanded.

clone_size: .
v_call: TRBV5-1
d_call: .
j_call: TRBJ2-3
cdr3_nt: TGCGCCAGCTCCAAAATAGATACGCAGTATTTT
cdr3_aa: CASSKIDTQYF

clone_size: .
v_call: TRBV25-1
d_call: TRBD1
j_call: TRBJ1-6
cdr3_nt: TGTGCCAGCAGTGATCCCCGGGACAGGGGCCACTCACCCCTCCACTTT
cdr3_aa: CASSDPRDRGHSPLHF

clone_size: .
v_call: TRBV9
d_call: .
j_call: TRBJ2-7
cdr3_nt: TGTGCCAGCAGCGCCTCGCCGACAGATTACGAGCAGTACTTC
cdr3_aa: CASSASPTDYEQYF

clone_size: .
v_call: TRBV29-1
d_call: .
j_call: TRBJ2-2
cdr3_nt: TGCAGCGTTGCAGGGTGGCCCGGGGAGCTGTTTTTT
cdr3_aa: CSVAGWPGELFF

clone_size: .
v_call: TRBV12-5
d_call: .
j_call: TRBJ2-3
cdr3_nt: TGTGCTAGTGGTTTGCCCACTCGGACAGACACAGATACGCAGTATTTT
cdr3_aa: CASGLPTRTDTDTQYF

clone_size: .
v_call: TRBV28
d_call: TRBD1
j_call: TRBJ1-3
cdr3_nt: TGTGCCAGCAGGACAGGGACAGGGAGGAACACCATATATTTT
cdr3_aa: CASRTGTGRNTIYF

clone_size: few
v_call: TRBV19
d_call: .
j_call: TRBJ1-1
cdr3_nt: TGTGCCAGTAGTATAGCGACACCGAACACTGAAGCTTTCTTT
cdr3_aa: CASSIATPNTEAFF

clone_size: .
v_call: TRBV7-2
d_call: TRBD1
j_call: TRBJ1-5
cdr3_nt: TGTGCCAGCAGCCCCGACAGGGATCAGCCCCAGCATTTT
cdr3_aa: CASSPDRDQPQHF

clone_size: .
v_call: TRBV10-3
d_call: TRBD1
j_call: TRBJ1-1
cdr3_nt: TGTGCCATCAGTCGGACAGGAGAAGACACTGAAGCTTTCTTT
cdr3_aa: CAISRTGEDTEAFF

clone_size: .
v_call: TRBV7-6
d_call: .
j_call: TRBJ1-5
cdr3_nt: TGTGCCAGCAAGAGCCCCAGGGCCGATCAGCCCCAGCATTTT
cdr3_aa: CASKSPRADQPQHF

clone_size: .
v_call: TRBV4-3
d_call: TRBD2
j_call: TRBJ2-2
cdr3_nt: TGCGCCAGCAGCCATCCTCTAGCGGGGGTTAACACCGGGGAGCTGTTTTTT
cdr3_aa: CASSHPLAGVNTGELFF

clone_size: .
v_call: TRBV10-1
d_call: .
j_call: TRBJ2-7
cdr3_nt: TGCGCCAGCAGTCGTACAGGGTCCTACGAGCAGTACTTC
cdr3_aa: CASSRTGSYEQYF

clone_size: .
v_call: TRBV30
d_call: TRBD1
j_call: TRBJ1-5
cdr3_nt: TGTGCCTGGAGTGTATCAGGGGGGAGCAATCAGCCCCAGCATTTT
cdr3_aa: CAWSVSGGSNQPQHF

clone_size: .
v_call: TRBV30
d_call: .
j_call: TRBJ1-1
cdr3_nt: TGTGCCTGGAGTGCCAGGGTCCGGAACGCTGAAGCTTTCTTT
cdr3_aa: CAWSARVRNAEAFF

clone_size: .
v_call: TRBV19
d_call: .
j_call: TRBJ1-2
cdr3_nt: TGCGCCAGTAGTAGCTTGCTCGGGGGCTACACCTTC
cdr3_aa: CASSSLLGGYTF

clone_size: once
v_call: TRBV5-1
d_call: .
j_call: TRBJ1-2
cdr3_nt: TGCGCCAGCAAAACAGGTGACGCGGATGGCTACACCTTC
cdr3_aa: CASKTGDADGYTF

clone_size: few
v_call: TRBV9
d_call: .
j_call: TRBJ2-1
cdr3_nt: TGTGCCAGCAGCCCGTCCGTGGTGGGCGCTGAGCAGTTCTTC
cdr3_aa: CASSPSVVGAEQFF

clone_size: .
v_call: TRBV30
d_call: .
j_call: TRBJ1-4
cdr3_nt: TGTGCCTGGAGGGCTCAGAAGAATGAAAAACTGTTTTTT
cdr3_aa: CAWRAQKNEKLFF

clone_size: .
v_call: TRBV19
d_call: TRBD2
j_call: TRBJ2-7
cdr3_nt: TGTGCCAGTAGTAGGGACGGGACTAGCCTATTCTACGAGCAGTACTTC
cdr3_aa: CASSRDGTSLFYEQYF

clone_size: .
v_call: TRBV4-1
d_call: TRBD2
j_call: TRBJ2-5
cdr3_nt: TGCGCCAGCAGCCCGACAGGGACTAGCGGGGTACCAGAGACCCAGTACTTC
cdr3_aa: CASSPTGTSGVPETQYF

clone_size: .
v_call: TRBV30
d_call: .
j_call: TRBJ1-6
cdr3_nt: TGTGCCTGGATGCGGGGTTCACCCCTCCACTTT
cdr3_aa: CAWMRGSPLHF

clone_size: .
v_call: TRBV28
d_call: TRBD1
j_call: TRBJ1-5
cdr3_nt: TGTGCCAGCAGTCGGGACAGTCTTAGCAATCAGCCCCAGCATTTT
cdr3_aa: CASSRDSLSNQPQHF

clone_size: once
v_call: TRBV13
d_call: .
j_call: TRBJ2-5
cdr3_nt: TGTGCCAGCAGCTCGGAGGGACCCCCACAGGAGACCCAGTACTTC
cdr3_aa: CASSSEGPPQETQYF